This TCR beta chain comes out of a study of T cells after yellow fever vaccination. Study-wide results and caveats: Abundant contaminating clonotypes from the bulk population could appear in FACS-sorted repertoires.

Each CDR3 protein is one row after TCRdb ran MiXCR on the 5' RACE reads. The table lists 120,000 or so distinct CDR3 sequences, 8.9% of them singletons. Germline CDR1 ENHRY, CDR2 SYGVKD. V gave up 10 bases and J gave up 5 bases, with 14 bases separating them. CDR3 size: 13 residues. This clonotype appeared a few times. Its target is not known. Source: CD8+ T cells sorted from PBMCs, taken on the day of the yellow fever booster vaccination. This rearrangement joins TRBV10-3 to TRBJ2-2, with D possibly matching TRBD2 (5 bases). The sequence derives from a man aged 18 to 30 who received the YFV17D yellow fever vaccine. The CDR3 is CATISSGTGELFF. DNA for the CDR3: TGTGCCACGATTTCGTCGGGGACCGGGGAGCTGTTTTTT.